This T cell receptor beta chain was identified during a study of blood T cell repertoires in COVID-19 (TCRdb year 2020). For the wider study: Samples from collaborators originated in the United States, Italy and Spain and spanned both the acute and convalescent phases of COVID-19. The material from the prospective study consisted of cDNA or gDNA derived from T cells, B-cell-depleted T cells, or PBMCs. Subjects who had been exposed to COVID-19, were actively infected with it, or had recovered from it provided the deeply sampled blood TCRbeta repertoires that made up the dataset. A freely available public database, intended as a resource for researchers studying the immune response to SARS-CoV-2, is where the repertoires were released. Samples came from the ongoing ImmuneRACE study (first 160 participants) plus 1,254 subjects from 6 global collaborators. A de-identified subject ID, COVID-19 status, age in years and sex were almost always included in the sample metadata. Where available, HLA class I and class II types were taken from metadata supplied by the sample provider and were not determined by assay-based typing.

From the cysteine through the phenylalanine, the CDR3 covers 14 amino acids. CDR3 DNA only is kept here, 42 bases in frame from base 1. At the junction V is shortened by 1 base and J by 8 bases, with 13 bases in between. For CDR1 and CDR2, the germline V gene (reference sequence) lists SGHNT and YYREEE. Collaborating institutions collected whole blood in K2EDTA tubes following their own protocols. For TCRbeta analysis, collaborator samples were shipped as frozen whole blood, as isolated PBMCs, or as DNA extracted from either sample type. What the research found in general, with its limitations: How much clinical and demographic metadata was included differed by source and by participant, and the metadata was provided uncurated.

Turning to this clone: It has no known antigen specificity. No much larger clone exists at a distance of one base, and base qualities are not known.

TCRbeta CDR3 regions were amplified from genomic DNA using the immunoSEQ Assay, a bias-controlled multiplex PCR. As for the original processing: Nucleated cell counts per sample were estimated from amplification of reference gene primers within the assay. Sequence reads were collapsed and filtered to measure the absolute abundance of every unique TCRbeta CDR3 rearrangement. For each sample, productive Simpson clonality was calculated as the square root of Simpson's diversity index across productive rearrangements. TCRdb stores this immuneACCESS table with in-frame sequences only. Part of the clones is absent; in the studies checked, under half of the shortfall reflects unresolved V genes, and no reason is known for the rest. V and J calls and clone size come straight from that table; D and trimming were deduced from the DNA. For this sample there are some 380,000 clones; roughly 90% appear just once. The top ten constitute about 6.5% of the sample.

This receptor was obtained from a man younger than 35 with active or convalescent COVID-19. The V gene is TRBV5-4 and the J gene is TRBJ1-5; no D gene can be assigned with confidence. The material sequenced was peripheral blood. The base sequence is TGTGCCAGCAGCTTGTTCGGGGAGGGAGAGCCCCAGCATTTT. This gives the protein CASSLFGEGEPQHF.